This TCR beta chain was obtained from a study of blood T cell repertoires in COVID-19. Study in general: COVID-19 samples, acute and convalescent, were from the United States, Italy and Spain. In each case, the material was cDNA or gDNA derived from T cells, B-cell-depleted T cells, or PBMCs.

This clone was seen more than once but under ten times. Losses at the gene ends were 3 bases for V and 3 bases for J; bases not matched to a gene: 9. Germline V lookup: CDR1 KGHDR, CDR2 SFDVKD. This CDR3 comprises 16 residues. Authors' methods: Scientists estimated how many nucleated cells there were by amplifying reference gene primers. Assay used: immunoSEQ multiplex PCR; TCRdb lists only in-frame clones, some missing. V, J and clone size derive from that table, while D and trimming were established from the DNA sequence. The table lists fewer than 700,000 clones, 85% to 90% of them singletons. The sample comprised peripheral blood. This receptor was obtained from a woman in her fifties or sixties with COVID-19, enrolled during active disease. This chain connects TRBV24-1 to TRBJ1-1; 7 nucleotides match TRBD1. DNA for the CDR3: TGTGCCACCAGTGATGGGACAGTTGGAGAGGACACTGAAGCTTTCTTT. Translation: CATSDGTVGEDTEAFF.